These T cell receptor beta chains were read from a single sample in a study of T cell changes during pregnancy in multiple sclerosis. Profiled with immunoSEQ multiplex PCR; TCRdb holds only in-frame clones, not every one. Of tens of thousands of clones in the sample, around nine tenths were seen once. The specimen comprised CD4+ T cells from peripheral blood mononuclear cells, sampled before pregnancy. These TCRs come from a female donor with multiple sclerosis, enrolled in a pregnancy study. Each CDR3 is given with its conserved first and last residue. D genes are given only for firm matches. The size of a clone is reported for some rows only, either as once, few or many, or as a class for expanded clones.

clone_size d_call j_call v_call cdr3_nt cdr3_aa
. TRBD2 TRBJ2-7 TRBV7-8 TGTGCCAGCAGCCCGGGACTACCTCCCTACGAGCAGTACTTC CASSPGLPPYEQYF
once TRBD2 TRBJ2-1 TRBV19 TGTGCCAGTATTGGGCGGGAGGGAGGAGAGCAGTTCTTC CASIGREGGEQFF
. . TRBJ2-7 TRBV2 TGTGCCAGCAGCGCAACTGATTTCGAGCAGTACTTC CASSATDFEQYF
few . TRBJ1-2 TRBV2 TGTGCCAGCAGTGATCAGGGGACCAACTATGGCTACACCTTC CASSDQGTNYGYTF
. TRBD1 TRBJ2-3 TRBV5-1 TGCGCCAGCAGCAAAGGGACAGAAACAGATACGCAGTATTTT CASSKGTETDTQYF
. TRBD2 TRBJ2-1 TRBV15 TGTGCCACCAGCAGAGGAGCGGGAGTTTCGAATGAGCAGTTCTTC CATSRGAGVSNEQFF
. TRBD2 TRBJ2-7 TRBV7-9 TGTGCCAGCAGCTTAGCGCCGGCGGGAGGGAAGGAATACGAGCAGTACTTC CASSLAPAGGKEYEQYF
. TRBD2 TRBJ2-1 TRBV28 TGTGCCAGCAGACGGGCTAGCGGGAGGGTCTCCTACAATGAGCAGTTCTTC CASRRASGRVSYNEQFF
. TRBD2 TRBJ2-7 TRBV2 TGTGCCAGCAGGGGACTAGCGGGAGCCTACGAGCAGTACTTC CASRGLAGAYEQYF
few TRBD2 TRBJ2-5 TRBV6-5 TGTGCCAGCAGAACTAGCGGGAGCGAGACCCAGTACTTC CASRTSGSETQYF